A single sample is the source of the 3 T cell receptor beta chains below, sequenced in a study of response to subunit inactivated influenza vaccine. TCRdb re-called the RT-PCR reads with MiXCR, one entry per CDR3 protein. Of 500,000 to 600,000 distinct CDR3 sequences in the sample, approximately 7.1% are singletons; the top ten hold 10% to 15%. This specimen was PBMCs from blood, taken less than 30 months after vaccination. These receptors were taken from a man between 50 and 69 years old who received an inactivated influenza vaccine.

The J gene is TRBJ2-7, the V gene TRBV7-9, with 8 bases matching TRBD1. V shed 1 base and J 6 bases; nucleotides not matched to a gene: 5. The CDR3 loop spans 14 amino acids. Germline CDR1 reads SEHNR; CDR2 reads FQNEAQ (reference sequence). CDR3 sequence (DNA): TGTGCCAGCAGCTTAGGACAGGGGTCTCGCGAGCAGTACTTC. Residues: CASSLGQGSREQYF.

The chain couples TRBV6-2 or TRBV6-3 to TRBJ2-7; tentatively, D is TRBD1 (5 bases). This CDR3 is 12 amino acids long. The V and J ends lost 2 bases and 6 bases respectively, with 8 bases between them. From germline, CDR1 is MNHEY and CDR2 SVGEGT. The CDR3 sequence is CASSYTGFEQYF. DNA for the CDR3: TGTGCCAGCAGTTACACAGGCTTCGAGCAGTACTTC.

This clonotype was observed a handful of times. V usage is TRBV5-1 and J usage is TRBJ1-1; 7 bases align to TRBD1. The CDR3 has 15 amino acids. With 0 bases clipped from V and 1 base from J, the junction kept 3 bases outside the gene matches. Germline values: CDR1 SGHRS, CDR2 YFSETQ. The chain's CDR3 is CASSLGGQPNTEAFF. For the CDR3, the DNA is TGCGCCAGCAGCTTGGGGGGACAGCCGAACACTGAAGCTTTCTTT.